This T cell receptor (beta chain) was profiled in a study of blood T cell repertoires in COVID-19. The overall study: The United States, Italy and Spain were the sources of the acute and convalescent COVID-19 samples. From T cells, B-cell-depleted T cells, or PBMCs came the material, which was cDNA or gDNA.

In the original workflow: Amplification of reference gene primers provided the estimated nucleated cell counts. Clones were sequenced by immunoSEQ multiplex PCR, and TCRdb holds only the in-frame ones, with some missing. D and trimming come from the DNA, and the V and J calls and clone size come from that table. This sample has just over 300,000 clones, with 75% to 90% found just once. With 2 bases removed from V and 3 bases from J, the gap between germline ends came to 12 bases. Looked up from germline, CDR1 is SNHLY and CDR2 is FYNNEI. The CDR3 length is 15 residues. Sequenced sample: PBMCs or T cells enriched from blood (not recorded which). The receptor's source is a man aged 25-40 years who had recovered from COVID-19. The V call is TRBV2, the J call TRBJ2-3, with a weak D call TRBD1 (5 bases). The CDR3 nucleotides read TGTGCCAGCAGTGAAATCGGCAGGGCGACAGATACGCAGTATTTT. It is translated as CASSEIGRATDTQYF.